This TCR beta chain stems from a study of metastatic and nonmetastatic thyroid tumors. The CDR3 is 13 residues long. Germline V gene sequence: CDR1 MNHNS, CDR2 SASEGT. With MiXCR, TCRdb called clones anew from the PCR reads. The sample yields 50,000 or so clones, roughly a fifth seen once. There were no patients who had received any treatment before thyroid surgery. This clone appeared a few times. The sequence was obtained from a male donor with papillary thyroid cancer or a benign thyroid nodule (not recorded which). Some clones in this sample may be carry-over from other donors' samples. Sample: blood. The rearrangement links TRBV6-1 to TRBJ1-6; D ambiguous. This chain's CDR3 is CAKTRVDNSPLHF. CDR3 DNA: TGTGCAAAGACGAGGGTGGATAATTCACCCCTCCACTTT.